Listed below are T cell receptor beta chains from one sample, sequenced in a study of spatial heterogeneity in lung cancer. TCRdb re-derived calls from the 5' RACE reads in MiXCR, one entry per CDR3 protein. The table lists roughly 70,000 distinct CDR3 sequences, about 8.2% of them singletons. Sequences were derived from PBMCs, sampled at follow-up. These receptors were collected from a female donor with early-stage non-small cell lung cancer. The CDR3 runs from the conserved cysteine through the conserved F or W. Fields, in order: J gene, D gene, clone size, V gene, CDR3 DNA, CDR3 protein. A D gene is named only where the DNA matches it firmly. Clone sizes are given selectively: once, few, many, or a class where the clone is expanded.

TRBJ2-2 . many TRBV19 TGTGCCAGTAGTACCGGCTCGAACACCGGGGAGCTGTTTTTT CASSTGSNTGELFF
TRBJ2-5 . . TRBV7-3 TGTGCCAGCAGCTTGGACTACCAAGAGACCCAGTACTTC CASSLDYQETQYF
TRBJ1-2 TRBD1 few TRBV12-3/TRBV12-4 TGTGCCAGCAGTTTGCTGACAGGGGCTGGTGGCTACACCTTC CASSLLTGAGGYTF
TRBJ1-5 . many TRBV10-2 TGCGCCAGCAGGGACGGTAATAGCAATCAGCCCCAGCATTTT CASRDGNSNQPQHF
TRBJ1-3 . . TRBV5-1 TGCGCCAGCAGCTTATTACCAGGTCGGTCTGGAAACACCATATATTTT CASSLLPGRSGNTIYF
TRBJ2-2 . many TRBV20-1 TGCAGTTGCATAGCGGAGACCGGGGAGCTGTTTTTT CSCIAETGELFF
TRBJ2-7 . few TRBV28 TGTGCCACCTATCCCGAAATGGGTTTAGGCGGGTACGAGCAGTACTTC CATYPEMGLGGYEQYF
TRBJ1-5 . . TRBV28 TGTGCCAGCAGTTATGGGTTCAATCAGCCCCAGCATTTT CASSYGFNQPQHF
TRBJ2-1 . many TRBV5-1 TGCGCCAGCAGCCGGAACCAGGGGCTGGATGAGCAGTTCTTC CASSRNQGLDEQFF
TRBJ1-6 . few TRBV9 TGTGCCAGCAGCGCAACGGGCAGGGGCTCACCCCTCCACTTT CASSATGRGSPLHF
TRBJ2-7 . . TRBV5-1 TGCGCCAGCAGCTTTGGGGAAGGAGAATACGAGCAGTACTTC CASSFGEGEYEQYF
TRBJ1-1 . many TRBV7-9 TGTGCCAGCAGCTTCGTCCCCTCTACCGGGGCTTTCTTT CASSFVPSTGAFF
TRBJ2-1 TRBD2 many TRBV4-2 TGTGCCAGCAGCCAAGCTAGCGGGAGACGGAGTGAGCAGTTCTTC CASSQASGRRSEQFF
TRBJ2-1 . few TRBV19 TGTGCCAGTTCGACACGACAGCTCAATGAGCAGTTCTTC CASSTRQLNEQFF
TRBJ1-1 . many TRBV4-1 TGCGCCAGCAGCCAAGAGGTCGTACCCGAAGCTTTCTTT CASSQEVVPEAFF
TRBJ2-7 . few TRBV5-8 TGTGCCAGCAGCTTGGTATGGGCTGACGAGCAGTACTTC CASSLVWADEQYF
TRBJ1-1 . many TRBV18 TGTGCCAGCTCACTTTTTCCGACCAGGGGTATGAACACTGAAGCTTTCTTT CASSLFPTRGMNTEAFF
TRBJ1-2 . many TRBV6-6 TGTGCCAGCAGTGTCCGAGCAGGGTACGATGGCTACACCTTC CASSVRAGYDGYTF
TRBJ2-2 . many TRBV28 TGTGCCAGCAGTCTGGACCTACTCACCGGGGAGCTGTTTTTT CASSLDLLTGELFF
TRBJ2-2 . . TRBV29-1 TGCAGCGTTGATAGACATGGGACCGGGGAGCTGTTTTTT CSVDRHGTGELFF
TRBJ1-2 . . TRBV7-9 TGTGCCAGCAGCTTAGACTATACTGGACAGCGGAACTATGGCTACACCTTC CASSLDYTGQRNYGYTF
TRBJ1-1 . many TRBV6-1 TGTGCCAGCAGTGGACCGACAGGCGCGTCTGAAGCTTTCTTT CASSGPTGASEAFF